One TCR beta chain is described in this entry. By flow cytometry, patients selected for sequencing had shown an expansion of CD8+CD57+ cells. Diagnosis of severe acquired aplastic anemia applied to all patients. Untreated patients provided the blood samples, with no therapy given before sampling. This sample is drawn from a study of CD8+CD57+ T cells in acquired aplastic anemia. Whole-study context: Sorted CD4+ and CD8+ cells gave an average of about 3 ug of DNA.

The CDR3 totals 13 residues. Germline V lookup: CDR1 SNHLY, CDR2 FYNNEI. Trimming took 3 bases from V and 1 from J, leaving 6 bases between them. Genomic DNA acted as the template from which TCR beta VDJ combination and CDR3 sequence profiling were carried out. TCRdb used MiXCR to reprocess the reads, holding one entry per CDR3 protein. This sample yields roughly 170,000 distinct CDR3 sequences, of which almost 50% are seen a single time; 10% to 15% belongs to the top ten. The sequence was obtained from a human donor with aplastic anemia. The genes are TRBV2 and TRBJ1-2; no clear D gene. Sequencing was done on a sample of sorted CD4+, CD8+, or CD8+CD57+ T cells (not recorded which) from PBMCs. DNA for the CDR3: TGTGCCAGCAGTGACGCAATTAACTATGGCTACACCTTC. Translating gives CASSDAINYGYTF.